The 21 T cell receptor beta chains below come from one sample, sequenced in a study of response to subunit inactivated influenza vaccine. TCRdb re-called the RT-PCR reads with MiXCR, one entry per CDR3 protein. The table has roughly 500,000 distinct CDR3 sequences, around a quarter seen once. The sample was also linked to a second study, of T cells expressing NK-cell markers. From that second work: UMIs were included in TCR beta cDNA generated by 5'RACE template switching.

The sample in question was CD4+ T cells sorted from PBMCs, obtained 11 to 12 days after vaccination. These receptors came from a man between 45 and 60 years old who received an inactivated influenza vaccine.

In its sample, this clonotype was seen a few times. The rearrangement uses TRBV5-1 and TRBJ2-1, with 12 bases identical to TRBD2. V shed 0 bases, J shed 8 bases, and the junction held 9 bases outside the gene matches. The CDR3 covers 17 residues. The germline V gene encodes CDR1 SGHRS and CDR2 YFSETQ. The CDR3 loop reads CASSLALLAGGGDEQFF. CDR3 nucleotides: TGCGCCAGCAGCTTGGCCCTACTAGCGGGAGGAGGGGATGAGCAGTTCTTC.

This clonotype was detected only a few times. This sequence joins TRBV7-2 and TRBJ2-7; D remains unclear. CDR3 length equals 12 residues. Trimming removed 5 bases from V and 5 bases from J, with 10 bases in between. Germline values: CDR1 SGHTA, CDR2 FQGNSA. CDR3 region: CASSLFFHEQYF. DNA for the CDR3: TGTGCCAGCAGCCTCTTCTTTCACGAGCAGTACTTC.

V is TRBV20-1 and J is TRBJ2-5, with D possibly being TRBD2 (6 bases). Germline-derived CDR1 and CDR2 are DFQATT and SNEGSKA (reference sequence). Trimming pared 5 bases from V and 1 base from J, leaving 8 bases between. The CDR3 consists of 12 residues. CDR3 region: CSAQTSQETQYF. In DNA, the CDR3 is TGCAGTGCTCAGACTAGCCAAGAGACCCAGTACTTC.

The V and J genes are TRBV5-1 and TRBJ1-1; TRBD1 is a possible D gene (5 bases). CDR1 is SGHRS and CDR2 is YFSETQ in the germline V gene. This CDR3 contains 15 residues. Trimming cost V 5 bases and J 0 bases, with 14 bases left between them. The CDR3 loop is CASRVQGSVNTEAFF. Here the CDR3 DNA reads TGCGCCAGCAGGGTTCAGGGTTCGGTGAACACTGAAGCTTTCTTT. Looking up the rest from reference TRBV5-1 and TRBJ1-1 gives the full variable domain: KAGVTQTPRYLIKTRGQQVTLSCSPISGHRSVSWYQQTPGQGLQFLFEYFSETQRNKGNFPGRFSGRQFSNSRSEMNVSTLELGDSALYLCASRVQGSVNTEAFFGQGTRLTVV.

This clonotype was seen at least ten times. This chain uses TRBV5-1 with TRBJ2-1; 12 bases map to TRBD1. The junction had 4 bases not matched to a gene; V was cut back by 7 bases and J by 5 bases. Germline values: CDR1 SGHRS, CDR2 YFSETQ. This CDR3 is built from 14 residues. The DNA of the CDR3 is TGCGCCAGCCGGGGGACAGGGGGCCACAATGAGCAGTTCTTC. It specifies CASRGTGGHNEQFF.

DNA of the CDR3: TGCAGCGCCCGACCAGGGACTGGGGGTACCGGGAGGGCATCCTACAATGAGCAGTTCTTC. Translated: CSARPGTGGTGRASYNEQFF. The rearrangement links TRBV29-1 to TRBJ2-1; 8 nucleotides agree with TRBD2. Trimming took 7 bases from V and 1 from J; bases not matched to a gene: 24. The CDR3 sequence is 20 residues long. CDR1 and CDR2 (germline): SQVTM, ANQGSEA.

For the CDR3, the DNA is TGTGCCAGCAGCACGACAATCCACCGGGAGGTTAGCACAGATACGCAGTATTTT. This translates into CASSTTIHREVSTDTQYF. The chain uses TRBV12-3 or TRBV12-4 and TRBJ2-3, with TRBD2 matching 7 bases. With V trimmed by 6 bases and J by 0 bases, 15 bases remained unmatched. The CDR3 loop spans 18 amino acids.

The V gene is TRBV6-2 or TRBV6-3, the J gene TRBJ1-1, with no clear D. Trimming removed 8 bases at V and 1 base at J, with 8 bases between. Germline lookup yields CDR1 MNHEY and CDR2 SVGEGT. The CDR3 has 12 amino acids. The CDR3 DNA is TGTGCCAGCGGGGAGAAGAACACTGAAGCTTTCTTT. Translation: CASGEKNTEAFF.

CDR3 sequence reads: CASSLLGGEAFF. Written as DNA, the CDR3 is TGTGCCAGCAGTTTGTTAGGAGGTGAAGCTTTCTTT. This chain joins TRBV28 and TRBJ1-1, with D unresolved. Germline CDR1 is MDHEN and CDR2 is SYDVKM. The CDR3 contains 12 residues. With 3 bases removed from V and 7 bases from J, the gap between germline ends came to 9 bases.

This clonotype was detected a few times. This chain links TRBV10-3 with TRBJ2-7; D is possibly TRBD1 (6 bases). Trimming shortened V by 0 bases and J by 2 bases, and 14 bases separated the two germline ends. The CDR3 is 16 amino acids. Per the germline V gene, CDR1 is ENHRY and CDR2 is SYGVKD. CDR3 coding DNA: TGTGCCATCAGTGAGTCGAAGGTGGCAGGGGCCTACGAGCAGTACTTC. Its protein product is CAISESKVAGAYEQYF.

This clonotype appeared a few times. V and J are TRBV12-3 or TRBV12-4 and TRBJ2-7, with 13 bases matching TRBD2. The CDR3 loop spans 15 amino acids. V shed 5 bases and J 3 bases; nucleotides not matched to a gene: 4. CDR3 residues: CASSLRTSGSYEQYF. The CDR3 DNA follows: TGTGCCAGCAGTCTGCGGACTAGCGGGAGCTACGAGCAGTACTTC.

DNA for the CDR3: TGCGCCAGCAGGCCCGATAGCGGGAGATCCCCAGATACGCAGTATTTT. Translation gives CASRPDSGRSPDTQYF. This chain connects TRBV5-1 to TRBJ2-3, with 9 nucleotides matching TRBD2. CDR3 size: 16 residues. With 5 bases clipped from V and 4 bases from J, the junction kept 11 bases outside the gene matches. The germline V gene encodes CDR1 SGHRS and CDR2 YFSETQ.

The chain combines TRBV20-1 with TRBJ2-7, with TRBD1 identical over 10 bases. Germline-derived CDR1 and CDR2 are DFQATT and SNEGSKA (reference sequence). V lost 3 bases to trimming and J lost 5 bases; unmatched junction nucleotides: 10. This CDR3 has 15 residues. CDR3 in amino acids: CSASLSWDRGHEQYF. The CDR3 DNA follows: TGCAGTGCTAGTTTGTCTTGGGACAGGGGTCACGAGCAGTACTTC.

J is TRBJ1-4 and V is TRBV20-1; the D is unclear. Germline V gene data show CDR1 as DFQATT and CDR2 as SNEGSKA (reference sequence). The CDR3 is made up of 13 amino acids. CDR3 DNA: TGCAGCCCGACGCGGGCATTAGGTGAAAAACTGTTTTTT. It specifies CSPTRALGEKLFF.

This clonotype was found a few times. J is TRBJ2-7 and V is TRBV11-2; D unresolved. V was shortened by 7 bases and J by 6 bases, with 13 bases between the two germline ends. The CDR3 contains 12 residues. CDR1 is SGHAT and CDR2 is FQNNGV in the germline V gene. Here the CDR3 reads CASTQSRSEQYF. The CDR3 nucleotides read TGTGCCAGCACCCAATCCAGGAGCGAGCAGTACTTC.

Regarding this clonotype: The CDR3 end shows no conserved phenylalanine or tryptophan, and so a read error is likely. This sequence joins TRBV18 and TRBJ2-5; D remains ambiguous. The V end lost 5 bases, the J end lost 4 bases, and 8 bases lay between the germline ends. The CDR3 has 12 residues. Germline V gives CDR1 KGHSH, CDR2 LQKENI. CDR3 nucleotides: TGTGCCAGCTCAGGAATTGGAGAGACCCAGTACGTC. Its translation: CASSGIGETQYV.

J is TRBJ1-5 and V is TRBV7-6; D is possibly TRBD1 (5 bases). The germline CDR1 and CDR2 sequences are SGHVS and FNYEAQ. V was cut by 3 bases and J by 0 bases, with 12 bases left in between. The length of the CDR3 is 16 residues. DNA for the CDR3: TGTGCCAGCAGCTTCGGGGCGGGTTATAGCAATCAGCCCCAGCATTTT. Translating gives CASSFGAGYSNQPQHF.

The table lists this clonotype with a few counts. V is TRBV28 and J is TRBJ2-7, with a possible D match to TRBD2 (5 bases). From germline, CDR1 is MDHEN and CDR2 SYDVKM. This CDR3 comprises 15 residues. V was clipped by 5 bases and J by 1 base, with 15 bases between them. The CDR3 loop is CASSRSGEGSYEQYF. The CDR3 DNA sequence: TGTGCCAGCAGTCGTTCCGGGGAAGGGTCCTACGAGCAGTACTTC.

The chain links TRBV7-2 to TRBJ1-4, with D possibly TRBD1 on 6 matching bases. Germline V gives CDR1 SGHTA, CDR2 FQGNSA. The CDR3 is 15 residues long. Trimming left V 5 bases short and J 0 bases short, with 10 bases between. The CDR3 is CASSLGQTTNEKLFF. For the CDR3, the DNA is TGTGCCAGCAGCCTCGGACAGACAACTAATGAAAAACTGTTTTTT.

The genes are TRBV9 and TRBJ1-2; tentatively, D is TRBD1 (5 bases). CDR1 and CDR2 (germline): SGDLS, YYNGEE. V dropped 5 bases and J dropped 3 bases, with 17 bases sitting between them. The CDR3 covers 15 residues. The CDR3: CASSEGVGGDYGYTF. In DNA, the CDR3 is TGTGCCAGCAGTGAAGGGGTTGGCGGCGACTATGGCTACACCTTC.

Here the CDR3 DNA reads TGTGCCAGCAGCCAATCTGAGGCCTACAATGAGCAGTTCTTC. This sequence encodes CASSQSEAYNEQFF. This rearrangement joins TRBV7-9 to TRBJ2-1; D remains ambiguous. There are 14 residues in the CDR3. Germline V gene data show CDR1 as SEHNR and CDR2 as FQNEAQ (reference sequence). V lost 5 bases, J lost 2 bases, and 10 bases lay in between. Full variable domain (missing parts from reference TRBV7-9 and TRBJ2-1): DTGVSQNPRHKITKRGQNVTFRCDPISEHNRLYWYRQTLGQGPEFLTYFQNEAQLEKSRLLSDRFSAERPKGSFSTLEIQRTEQGDSAMYLCASSQSEAYNEQFFGPGTRLTVL.